The entry below gives a single TCR beta chain sequence along with its context. What it binds is unknown. The data were obtained in a study of T-cell memory formation after mild COVID-19. Background on the study: Clusters of TCRs were largely donor specific.

The TCR alpha and TCR beta cDNA libraries, bearing sample barcodes and UMIs, were generated by 5'RACE using constant-segment primers. TCRdb redid the calling of the 5' RACE reads with MiXCR, one entry per CDR3 protein. The sample shows 350,000 to 450,000 distinct CDR3 sequences, approximately 15% of them seen only once. General study points: The study found contracting CD4+ clones mainly in CM and EM and contracting CD8+ clones in EMRA.

The sample consisted of PBMCs or a T cell subset sorted from them (not recorded which). This clonotype was obtained from a man aged 18 to 29 who had mild COVID-19 (a few samples of this study predate the infection). Cell type and time point are not known.

CDR3 amino acids: CASSWTSGTDTQYF. In DNA form, the CDR3 reads TGTGCCAGCAGTTGGACTAGCGGGACAGATACGCAGTATTTT. V and J are TRBV12-3 or TRBV12-4 and TRBJ2-3; TRBD2 matches 11 bases. The trim removed 4 bases at V and 3 bases at J, leaving 0 bases unmatched. This CDR3 has 14 amino acids.